Here is one TCR beta chain with its context. Its antigen is unknown. The length of the CDR3 is 14 residues. CDR1 is LNHDA, CDR2 SQIVND, per germline (reference sequence). Trimming removed 3 bases from V and 3 bases from J; junction bases left unmatched: 2. This specimen belongs to a study of shared clonotypes between healthy human individuals. Overall study: Contributing individuals were two females and a few males aged 18 to 49.

CD45RA-negative memory and CD45RA+ naive subsets were split from the CD4+ cells. Whole-study findings and limits: Non-shared clonotypes had lower generation probabilities than clonotypes shared by all four sorted-subset donors.

Across several immunoSEQ plates, the genomic DNA of each subset was split evenly. The method was immunoSEQ multiplex PCR; TCRdb's version includes in-frame clones alone and lacks a portion of them. The sample shows about 710,000 clones, around 78% of them seen only once. This clonotype was obtained from a woman aged 25-40 years in good health. The gene calls are TRBV19 and TRBJ2-5, with TRBD1 matching 9 bases. The sequencing input was memory CD4+ T cells sorted from blood. Subset defined: CD45RA-negative fraction. The CDR3 protein is CASSITGGKETQYF. CDR3 nucleotide sequence: TGTGCCAGTAGTATCACAGGGGGCAAAGAGACCCAGTACTTC.